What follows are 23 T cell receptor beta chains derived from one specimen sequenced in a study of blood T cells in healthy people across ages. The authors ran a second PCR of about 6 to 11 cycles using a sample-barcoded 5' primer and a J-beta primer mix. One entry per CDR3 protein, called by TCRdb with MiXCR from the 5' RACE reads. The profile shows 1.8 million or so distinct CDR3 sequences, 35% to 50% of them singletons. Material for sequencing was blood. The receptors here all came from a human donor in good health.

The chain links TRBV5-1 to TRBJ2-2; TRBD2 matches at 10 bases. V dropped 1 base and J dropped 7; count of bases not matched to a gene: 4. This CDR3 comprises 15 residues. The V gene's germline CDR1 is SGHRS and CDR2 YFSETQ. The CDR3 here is CASSLTSGDDGELFF. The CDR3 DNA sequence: TGCGCCAGCAGCTTGACTAGCGGGGATGACGGGGAGCTGTTTTTT.

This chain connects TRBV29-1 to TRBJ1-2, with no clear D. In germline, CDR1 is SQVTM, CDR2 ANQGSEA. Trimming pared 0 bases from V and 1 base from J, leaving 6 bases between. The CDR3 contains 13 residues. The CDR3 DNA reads TGCAGCGTTGAAGACACTTATAACTATGGCTACACCTTC. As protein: CSVEDTYNYGYTF.

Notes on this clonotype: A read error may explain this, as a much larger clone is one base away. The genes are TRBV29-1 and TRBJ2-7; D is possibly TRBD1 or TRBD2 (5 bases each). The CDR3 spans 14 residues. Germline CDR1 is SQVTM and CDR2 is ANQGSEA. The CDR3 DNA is TGCGGCGTTGGTCCGAGGGCAGGGAGCTACGAGCAGTACTTC. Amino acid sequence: CGVGPRAGSYEQYF.

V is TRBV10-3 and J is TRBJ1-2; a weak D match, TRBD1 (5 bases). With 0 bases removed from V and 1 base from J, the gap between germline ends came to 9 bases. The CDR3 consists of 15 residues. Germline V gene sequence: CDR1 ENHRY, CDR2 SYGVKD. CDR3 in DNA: TGTGCCATCAGTGAGTCGGGGGGATTTAACTATGGCTACACCTTC. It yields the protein CAISESGGFNYGYTF.

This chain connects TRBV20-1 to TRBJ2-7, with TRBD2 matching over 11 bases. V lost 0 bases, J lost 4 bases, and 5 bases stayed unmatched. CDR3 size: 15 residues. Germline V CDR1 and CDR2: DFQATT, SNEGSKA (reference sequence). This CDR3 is CSARDQTSGGYEQYF. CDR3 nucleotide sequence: TGCAGTGCTAGAGATCAAACTAGCGGGGGTTACGAGCAGTACTTC.

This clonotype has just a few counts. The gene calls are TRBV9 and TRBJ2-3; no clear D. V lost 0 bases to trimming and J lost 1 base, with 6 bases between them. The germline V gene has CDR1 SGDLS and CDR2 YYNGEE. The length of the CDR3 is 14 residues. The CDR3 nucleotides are TGTGCCAGCAGCGTAGCCGCAGGCACAGATACGCAGTATTTT. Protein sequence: CASSVAAGTDTQYF.

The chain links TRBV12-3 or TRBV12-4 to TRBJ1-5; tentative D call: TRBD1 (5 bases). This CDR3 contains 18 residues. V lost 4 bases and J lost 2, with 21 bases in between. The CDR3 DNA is TGTGCCAGCAGTTCTCTGACAGAACCCGCCAGGGGCAATCAGCCCCAGCATTTT. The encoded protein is CASSSLTEPARGNQPQHF.

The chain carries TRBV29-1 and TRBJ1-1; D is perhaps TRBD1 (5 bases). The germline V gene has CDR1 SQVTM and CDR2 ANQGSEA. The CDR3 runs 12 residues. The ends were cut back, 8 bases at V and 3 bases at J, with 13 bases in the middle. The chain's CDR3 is CSSRVGDTEAFF. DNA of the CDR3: TGCAGCTCCCGTGTGGGGGACACTGAAGCTTTCTTT.

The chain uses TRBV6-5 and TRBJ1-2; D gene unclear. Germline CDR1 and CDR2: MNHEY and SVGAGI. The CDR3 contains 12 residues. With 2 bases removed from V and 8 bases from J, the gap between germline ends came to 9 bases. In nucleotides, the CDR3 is TGTGCCAGCAGTTACGGGCCCGGGGGCTACACCTTC. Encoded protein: CASSYGPGGYTF.

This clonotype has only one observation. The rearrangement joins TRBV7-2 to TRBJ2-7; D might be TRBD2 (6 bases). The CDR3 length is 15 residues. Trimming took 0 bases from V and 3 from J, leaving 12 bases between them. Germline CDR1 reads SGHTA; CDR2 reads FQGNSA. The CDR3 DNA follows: TGTGCCAGCAGCTTAGCTAGCGGTATTGACTACGAGCAGTACTTC. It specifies CASSLASGIDYEQYF. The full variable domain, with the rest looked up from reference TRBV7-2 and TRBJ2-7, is GAGVSQSPSNKVTEKGKDVELRCDPISGHTALYWYRQSLGQGLEFLIYFQGNSAPDKSGLPSDRFSAERTGGSVSTLTIQRTQQEDSAVYLCASSLASGIDYEQYFGPGTRLTVT.

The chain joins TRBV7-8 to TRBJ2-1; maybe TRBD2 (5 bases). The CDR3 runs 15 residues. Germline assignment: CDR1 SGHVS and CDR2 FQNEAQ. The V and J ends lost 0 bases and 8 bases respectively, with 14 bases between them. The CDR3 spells CASSLAALRVYEQFF. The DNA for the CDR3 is TGTGCCAGCAGCTTAGCGGCGTTGAGGGTTTATGAGCAGTTCTTC.

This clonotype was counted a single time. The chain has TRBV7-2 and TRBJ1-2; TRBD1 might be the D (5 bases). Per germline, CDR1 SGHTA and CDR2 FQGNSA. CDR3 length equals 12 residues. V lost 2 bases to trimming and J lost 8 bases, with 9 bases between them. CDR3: CASSLNRLGYTF. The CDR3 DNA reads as TGTGCCAGCAGCTTAAACAGGTTGGGCTACACCTTC.

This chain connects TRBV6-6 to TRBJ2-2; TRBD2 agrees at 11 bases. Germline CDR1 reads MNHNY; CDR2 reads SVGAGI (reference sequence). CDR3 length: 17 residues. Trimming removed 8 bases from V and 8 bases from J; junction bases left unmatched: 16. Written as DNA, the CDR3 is TGTGCCAGCGAGGGGTCGATTAGCGGGGGGGATGGTGGGGAGCTGTTTTTT. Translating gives CASEGSISGGDGGELFF.

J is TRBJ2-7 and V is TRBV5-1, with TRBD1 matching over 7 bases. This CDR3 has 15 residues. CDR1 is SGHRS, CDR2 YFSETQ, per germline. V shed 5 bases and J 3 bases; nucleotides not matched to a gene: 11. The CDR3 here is CASRGAGTDFYEQYF. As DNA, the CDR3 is TGCGCCAGCAGGGGAGCCGGGACAGACTTCTACGAGCAGTACTTC.

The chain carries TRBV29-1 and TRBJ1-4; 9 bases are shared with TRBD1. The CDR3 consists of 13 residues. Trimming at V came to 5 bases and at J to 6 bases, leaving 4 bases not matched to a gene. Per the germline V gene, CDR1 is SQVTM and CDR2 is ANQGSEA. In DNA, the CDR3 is TGCAGCGTTTCCTGGACAGGGGATGAAAAACTGTTTTTT. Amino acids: CSVSWTGDEKLFF.

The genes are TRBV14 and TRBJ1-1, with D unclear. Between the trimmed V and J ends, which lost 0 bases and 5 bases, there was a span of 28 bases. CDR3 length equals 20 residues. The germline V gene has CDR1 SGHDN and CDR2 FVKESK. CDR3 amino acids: CASSQDRVVGIRPEGTEAFF. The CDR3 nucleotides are TGTGCCAGCAGCCAAGATAGAGTGGTCGGGATCCGACCCGAGGGAACTGAAGCTTTCTTT.

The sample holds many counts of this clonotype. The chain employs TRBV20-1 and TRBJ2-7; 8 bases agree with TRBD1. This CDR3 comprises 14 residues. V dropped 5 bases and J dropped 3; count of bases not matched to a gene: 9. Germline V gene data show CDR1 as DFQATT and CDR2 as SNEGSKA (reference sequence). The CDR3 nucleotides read TGCAGTGCTCGACCTGACAGGGGTGGCTACGAGCAGTACTTC. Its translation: CSARPDRGGYEQYF.

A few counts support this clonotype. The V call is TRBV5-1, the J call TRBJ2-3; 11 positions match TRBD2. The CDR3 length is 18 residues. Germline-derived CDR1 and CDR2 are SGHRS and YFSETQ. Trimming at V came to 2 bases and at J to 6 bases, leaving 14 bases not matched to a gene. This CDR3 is CASSFPGTSGGKSDTQYF. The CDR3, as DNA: TGCGCCAGCAGCTTTCCCGGGACTAGCGGAGGCAAGTCGGATACGCAGTATTTT.

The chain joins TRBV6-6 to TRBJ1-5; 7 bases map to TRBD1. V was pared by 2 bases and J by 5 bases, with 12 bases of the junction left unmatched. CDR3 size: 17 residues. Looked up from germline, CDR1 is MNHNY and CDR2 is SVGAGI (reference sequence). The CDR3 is CASSYAPDRVTDQPQHF. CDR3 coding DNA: TGTGCCAGCAGTTACGCGCCTGACAGGGTGACGGATCAGCCCCAGCATTTT.

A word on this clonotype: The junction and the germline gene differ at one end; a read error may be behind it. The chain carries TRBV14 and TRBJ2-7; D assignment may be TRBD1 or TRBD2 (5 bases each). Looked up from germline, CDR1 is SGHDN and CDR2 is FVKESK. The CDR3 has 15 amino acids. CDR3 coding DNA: TGTGCCAGCAGCCAAGCCGCAGGGACCCTAAGGGAGCAATACTTC. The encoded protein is CASSQAAGTLREQYF.

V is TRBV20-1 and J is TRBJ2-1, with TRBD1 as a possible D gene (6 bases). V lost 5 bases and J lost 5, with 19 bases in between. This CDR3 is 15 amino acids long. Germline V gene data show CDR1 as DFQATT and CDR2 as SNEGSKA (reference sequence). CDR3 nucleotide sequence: TGCAGTGCTTCCTACAGGGATAAGCTTCACAATGAGCAGTTCTTC. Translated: CSASYRDKLHNEQFF.

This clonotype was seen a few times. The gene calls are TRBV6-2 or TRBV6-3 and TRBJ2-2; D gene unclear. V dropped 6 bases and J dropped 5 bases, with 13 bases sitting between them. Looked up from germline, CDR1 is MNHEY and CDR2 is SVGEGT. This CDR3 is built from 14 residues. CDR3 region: CASSYLRETGELFF. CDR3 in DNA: TGTGCCAGCAGCTATTTAAGGGAAACCGGGGAGCTGTTTTTT.

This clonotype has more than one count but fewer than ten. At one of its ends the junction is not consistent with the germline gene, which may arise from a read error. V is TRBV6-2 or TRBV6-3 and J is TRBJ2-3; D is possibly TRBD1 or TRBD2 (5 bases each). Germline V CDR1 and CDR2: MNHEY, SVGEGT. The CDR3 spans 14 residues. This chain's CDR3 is CASRGDLSTDAQYF. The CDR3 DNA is TGTGCCAGCAGAGGGGACCTAAGCACAGATGCGCAGTATTTT.